What follows is one T cell receptor (beta chain) and its context. The CDR3 is 15 residues long. The J segment lost 4 bases and the V segment lost 6 bases, leaving 10 bases of the junction unmatched. Looked up from germline, CDR1 is WNHNN and CDR2 is SYGVQD (reference sequence). This entry comes from a study of blood T cell repertoires in COVID-19. At the level of the study: Specimens from acute and convalescent COVID-19 originated in the United States, Italy and Spain. Sources were T cells, B-cell-depleted T cells, or PBMCs; the material itself was cDNA or gDNA.

Patients of the Seattle cohort, enrolled during active infection, were followed longitudinally. Repertoires were generated with immunoSEQ multiplex PCR, while TCRdb's copy carries only in-frame clones and drops some. The table records 170,000 or so clones, 80% to 85% of them present only once. The sequenced material came from peripheral blood. This receptor was identified in a woman in her thirties or forties with COVID-19, enrolled during active disease. The gene calls are TRBV10-1 and TRBJ2-5; 8 bases are a match to TRBD1. The DNA of the CDR3 is TGCGCCAGCAGCGATGGACAGGGCCTAGGAGAGACCCAGTACTTC. Its protein is CASSDGQGLGETQYF.